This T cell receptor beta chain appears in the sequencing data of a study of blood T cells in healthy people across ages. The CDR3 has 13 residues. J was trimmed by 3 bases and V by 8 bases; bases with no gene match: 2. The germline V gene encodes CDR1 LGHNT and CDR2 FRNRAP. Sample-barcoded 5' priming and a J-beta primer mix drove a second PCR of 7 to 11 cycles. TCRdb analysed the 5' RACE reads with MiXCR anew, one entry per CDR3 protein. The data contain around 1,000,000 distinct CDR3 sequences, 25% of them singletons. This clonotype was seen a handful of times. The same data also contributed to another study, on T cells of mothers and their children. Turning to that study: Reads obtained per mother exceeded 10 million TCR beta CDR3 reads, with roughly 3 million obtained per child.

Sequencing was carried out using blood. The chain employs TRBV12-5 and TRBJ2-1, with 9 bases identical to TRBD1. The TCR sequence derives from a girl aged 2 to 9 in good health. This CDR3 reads CASPGQGYNEQFF. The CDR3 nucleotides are TGTGCTAGTCCGGGACAGGGCTACAATGAGCAGTTCTTC.